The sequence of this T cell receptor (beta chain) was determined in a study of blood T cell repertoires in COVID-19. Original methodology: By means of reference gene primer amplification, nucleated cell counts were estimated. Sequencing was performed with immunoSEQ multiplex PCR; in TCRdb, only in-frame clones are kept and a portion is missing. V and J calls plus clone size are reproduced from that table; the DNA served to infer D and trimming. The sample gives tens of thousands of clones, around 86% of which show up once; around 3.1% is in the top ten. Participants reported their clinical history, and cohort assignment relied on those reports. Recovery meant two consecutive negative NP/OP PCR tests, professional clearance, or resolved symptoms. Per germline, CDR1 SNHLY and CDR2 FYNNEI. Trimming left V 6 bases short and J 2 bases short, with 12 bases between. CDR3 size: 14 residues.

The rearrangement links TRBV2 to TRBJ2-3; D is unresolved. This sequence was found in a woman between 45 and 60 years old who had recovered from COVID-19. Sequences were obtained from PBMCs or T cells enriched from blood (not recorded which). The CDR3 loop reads CASRGFTVTDTQYF. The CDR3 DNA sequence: TGTGCCAGCAGGGGTTTTACAGTCACAGATACGCAGTATTTT.